This T cell receptor (beta chain) was obtained from a study of T cells after yellow fever vaccination (dated by TCRdb to between 2018 and 2021). Notes on the research overall: Libraries from fractions with low cell numbers were prepared with the SMART-Seq v4 Ultra Low Input RNA kit. Bulk TCR alpha and beta repertoires were sequenced longitudinally to track T-cell clones before and after primary and booster YFV17D yellow fever vaccination. The cohort comprised two healthy male donors, one aged 18 to 30 and one aged 30 to 39 years. Blood was collected at multiple timepoints before and after primary and secondary immunization, and bulk PBMC replicates and cell subsets were isolated.

Synthesis of TCR cDNA relied on 5'RACE template switching, a step that introduced a universal primer site along with unique molecular identifiers. Priming of cDNA synthesis was performed from both the TCR alpha and TCR beta constant segments. Two PCR steps were used to amplify libraries, with sample barcodes and sequencing adapters being added in the second step. Sequencing of the libraries was done on either Illumina HiSeq 2500 (2x100 bp) or NovaSeq (2x150 bp). Per the authors' processing: Demultiplexing of reads and collapsing into UMI consensus sequences were performed with MIGEC, and V(D)J alignment was carried out with MiXCR. Using edgeR on replicate PBMC samples, clonotypes were called vaccine-responding if FDR was below 0.01 and the log2 fold change was above 5 up to day 15. CD4 or CD8 identity was assigned to each bulk clonotype according to whether the clonotype was present at higher abundance in the sequenced CD4 repertoire or the sequenced CD8 repertoire. Clones were called with MiXCR by TCRdb after fastp trimmed the public reads at Q25, and only in-frame beta chains were retained. Rows with one shared CDR3 protein collapse into an entry with the most common genes and DNA. It is TCRdb's table, rather than the study itself, that gives the V and J calls and clone size. For this sample there are a few hundred thousand distinct CDR3 sequences; about 6% appear just once. Jointly, the top ten make up around 16% of the sample.

The research as a whole found: The study included only a couple of donors, which limits how far the findings can be generalized. FACS-sorted repertoires could contain abundant contaminating clonotypes from the bulk population, so computational filtering was required. After the booster, most clones that had expanded after primary vaccination were detected again (approximately 96% of CD4 and roughly 86% of CD8), suggesting broad maintenance of memory. The secondary T-cell response was weaker than the primary response but faster, peaking on day 5 instead of day 15. A small fraction of clonotypes appeared in both the CD4 and CD8 compartments, likely as a result of convergent recombination.

In the paper's terms, the treatment or condition label means: live attenuated yellow fever vaccine strain. At each blood-draw timepoint, two biological replicates of bulk PBMCs were collected. PBMCs were isolated from peripheral blood using a standard Ficoll-Paque protocol. RNA was extracted with TriZol from bulk PBMCs, CD4 and CD8 fractions, and dextramer-positive and dextramer-negative fractions. Cut back by 3 bases and 8 bases, the V and J ends lie 12 bases apart. From the cysteine up to the phenylalanine, the CDR3 has a length of 14 residues. Just CDR3 DNA is preserved here, 42 bases in frame from base 1. CDR1 KGHDR and CDR2 SFDVKD are derived from the germline V gene. This clonotype was seen repeatedly, ten times or more. What antigen it recognizes has not been identified. Base-call qualities are not available, and no considerably larger clone is one nucleotide away.

The clonotype was recovered from a man aged 25 to 40 who received the YFV17D yellow fever vaccine. Material: PBMCs, obtained 5 days after the yellow fever booster vaccination. The sequence is built from TRBV24-1 and TRBJ1-4, and possibly TRBD1, on 6 matching bases. The CDR3 protein is CATSDRRQGEKLFF. The nucleotides are TGTGCCACCAGTGATCGACGGCAGGGGGAAAAACTGTTTTTT.